This T cell receptor (beta chain) was sequenced in a study of cytomegalovirus exposure and HLA in healthy donors. Details on this clone: Its antigen remains unidentified.

J was trimmed by 0 bases and V by 4 bases; bases with no gene match: 6. CDR3 size: 18 residues. Per germline, CDR1 SGHVS and CDR2 FNYEAQ. This PCR relied on a set of 60 Vbeta primers and 13 Jbeta primers. Here immunoSEQ multiplex PCR was the method, and the copy in TCRdb shows in-frame clones only, minus some. The table records some 120,000 clones, approximately 80% of them present only once. General study points: 150 to 200 TCR beta chains were listed as cytomegalovirus-associated. What a later analysis reportedly showed was that an Asian-associated ancestry cluster had fewer N-insertions than the 666-donor mean.

The chain uses TRBV7-6 and TRBJ2-6, with 10 nucleotides matching TRBD1. Sequencing was performed on PBMCs. This TCR derives from a woman between 25 and 40 years old in good health and CMV-seronegative. Here the CDR3 reads CASSSPGQGISGANVLTF. The CDR3 nucleotides read TGTGCCAGCAGCTCACCGGGACAGGGGATCTCTGGGGCCAACGTCCTGACTTTC. The variable domain in full, with the rest retrieved from reference TRBV7-6 and TRBJ2-6, is GAGVSQSPRYKVTKRGQDVALRCDPISGHVSLYWYRQALGQGPEFLTYFNYEAQQDKSGLPNDRFSAERPEGSISTLTIQRTEQRDSAMYRCASSSPGQGISGANVLTFGAGSRLTVL.